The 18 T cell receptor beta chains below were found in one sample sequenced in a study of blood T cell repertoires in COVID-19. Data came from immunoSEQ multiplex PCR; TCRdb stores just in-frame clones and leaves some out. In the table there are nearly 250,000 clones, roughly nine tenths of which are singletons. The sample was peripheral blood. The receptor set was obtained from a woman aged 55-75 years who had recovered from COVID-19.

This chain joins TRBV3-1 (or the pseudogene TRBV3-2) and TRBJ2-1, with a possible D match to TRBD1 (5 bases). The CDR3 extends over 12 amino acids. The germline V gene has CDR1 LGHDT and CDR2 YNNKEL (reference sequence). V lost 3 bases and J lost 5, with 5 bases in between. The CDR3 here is CASSQTDNEQFF. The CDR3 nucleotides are TGTGCCAGCAGCCAGACAGACAATGAGCAGTTCTTC.

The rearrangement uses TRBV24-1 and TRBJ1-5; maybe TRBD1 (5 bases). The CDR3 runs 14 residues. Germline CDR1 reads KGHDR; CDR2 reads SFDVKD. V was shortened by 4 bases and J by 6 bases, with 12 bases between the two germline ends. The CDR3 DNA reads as TGTGCCACCAGTGACCCAGGGTTAAGTCAGCCCCAGCATTTT. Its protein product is CATSDPGLSQPQHF.

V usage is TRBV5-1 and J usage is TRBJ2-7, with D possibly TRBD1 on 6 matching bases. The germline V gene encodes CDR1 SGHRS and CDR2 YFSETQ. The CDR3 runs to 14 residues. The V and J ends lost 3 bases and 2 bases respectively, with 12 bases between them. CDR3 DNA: TGCGCCAGCAGCTGGTCACAGGGCCCCTACGAGCAGTACTTC. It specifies CASSWSQGPYEQYF.

CDR3 in DNA: TGTGCCAGCAGTCTGGCAGGGGGAAGGGCTAACTATGGCTACACCTTC. Translating gives CASSLAGGRANYGYTF. The gene calls are TRBV2 and TRBJ1-2; 7 nucleotides agree with TRBD1. After removal of 5 bases from V and 0 bases from J, the junction contained 9 bases not matched to a gene. The CDR3 consists of 16 residues. CDR1 is SNHLY and CDR2 is FYNNEI in the germline V gene.

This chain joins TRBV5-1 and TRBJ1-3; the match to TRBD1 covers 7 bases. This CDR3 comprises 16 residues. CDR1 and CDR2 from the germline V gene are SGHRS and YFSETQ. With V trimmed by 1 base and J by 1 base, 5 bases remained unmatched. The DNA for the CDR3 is TGCGCCAGCAGCTTGAACAGGGGCGGATCTGGAAACACCATATATTTT. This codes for CASSLNRGGSGNTIYF.

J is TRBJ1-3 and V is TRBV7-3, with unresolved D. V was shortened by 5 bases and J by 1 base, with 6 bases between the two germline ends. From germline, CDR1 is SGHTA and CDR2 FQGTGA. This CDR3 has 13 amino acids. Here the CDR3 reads CASSPQSGNTIYF. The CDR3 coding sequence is TGTGCCAGCAGCCCCCAGTCTGGAAACACCATATATTTT.

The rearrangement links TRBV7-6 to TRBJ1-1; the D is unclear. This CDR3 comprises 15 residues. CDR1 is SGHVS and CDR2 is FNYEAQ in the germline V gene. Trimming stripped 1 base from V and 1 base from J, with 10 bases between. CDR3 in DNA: TGTGCCAGCAGCTTAGTACTGGGCCCGAACACTGAAGCTTTCTTT. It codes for CASSLVLGPNTEAFF.

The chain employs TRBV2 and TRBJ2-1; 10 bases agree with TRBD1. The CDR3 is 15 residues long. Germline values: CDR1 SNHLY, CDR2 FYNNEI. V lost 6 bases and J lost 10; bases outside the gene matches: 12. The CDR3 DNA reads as TGTGCCAGCAGAACGGAGGGACAGGGGTTCGTGGAGCAGTTCTTC. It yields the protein CASRTEGQGFVEQFF.

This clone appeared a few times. The CDR3 spells CASSTRDRGPYEQYF. The CDR3, as DNA: TGTGCCAGCAGCACCCGGGACAGGGGACCCTACGAGCAGTACTTC. This chain links TRBV5-6 with TRBJ2-7, with 10 bases aligning to TRBD1. This CDR3 has 15 amino acids. The germline V gene encodes CDR1 SGHDT and CDR2 YYEEEE. After removal of 4 bases from V and 2 bases from J, the junction contained 6 bases not matched to a gene.

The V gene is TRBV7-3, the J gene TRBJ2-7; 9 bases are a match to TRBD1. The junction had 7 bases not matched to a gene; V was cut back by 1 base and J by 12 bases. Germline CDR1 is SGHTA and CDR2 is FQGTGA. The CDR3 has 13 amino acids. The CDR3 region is CASSLRGQGILYF. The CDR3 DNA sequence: TGTGCCAGCAGCTTAAGGGGACAGGGTATCTTGTACTTC.

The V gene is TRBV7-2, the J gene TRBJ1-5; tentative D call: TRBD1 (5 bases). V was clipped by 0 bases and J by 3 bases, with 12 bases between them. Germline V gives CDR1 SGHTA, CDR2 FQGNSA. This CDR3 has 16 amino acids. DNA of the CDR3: TGTGCCAGCAGCTTAGCCCAGGGCGCATTCAATCAGCCCCAGCATTTT. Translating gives CASSLAQGAFNQPQHF.

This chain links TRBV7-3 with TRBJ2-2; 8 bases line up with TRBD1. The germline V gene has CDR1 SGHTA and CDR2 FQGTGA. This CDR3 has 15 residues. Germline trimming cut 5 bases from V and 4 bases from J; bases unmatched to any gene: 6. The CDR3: CASSPTGAVTGELFF. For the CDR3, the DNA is TGTGCCAGCAGCCCGACAGGGGCGGTCACCGGGGAGCTGTTTTTT.

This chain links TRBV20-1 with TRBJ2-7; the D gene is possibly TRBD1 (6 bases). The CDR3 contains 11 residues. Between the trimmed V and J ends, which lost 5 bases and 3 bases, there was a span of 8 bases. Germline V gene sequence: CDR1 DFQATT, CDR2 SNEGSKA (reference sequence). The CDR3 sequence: CSALDSYEQYF. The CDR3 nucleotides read TGCAGTGCTTTGGACAGCTACGAGCAGTACTTC.

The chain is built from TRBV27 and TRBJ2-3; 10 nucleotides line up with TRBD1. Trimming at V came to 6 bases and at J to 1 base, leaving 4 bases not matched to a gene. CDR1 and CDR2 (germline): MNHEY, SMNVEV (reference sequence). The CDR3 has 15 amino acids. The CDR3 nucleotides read TGTGCCAGCAGAGACAGGGGGCGCGGCACAGATACGCAGTATTTT. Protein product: CASRDRGRGTDTQYF.

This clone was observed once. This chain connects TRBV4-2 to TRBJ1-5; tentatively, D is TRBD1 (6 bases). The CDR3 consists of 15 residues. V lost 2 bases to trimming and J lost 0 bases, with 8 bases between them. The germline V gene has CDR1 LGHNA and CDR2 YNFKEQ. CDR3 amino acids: CASSQTDSSNQPQHF. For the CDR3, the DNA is TGTGCCAGCAGCCAAACGGACAGTAGCAATCAGCCCCAGCATTTT.

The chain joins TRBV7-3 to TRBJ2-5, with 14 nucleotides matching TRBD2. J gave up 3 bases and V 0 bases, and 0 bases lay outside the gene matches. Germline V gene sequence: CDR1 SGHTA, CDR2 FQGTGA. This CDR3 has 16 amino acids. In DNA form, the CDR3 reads TGTGCCAGCAGCTTAACGGGACTAGCGGGGGAAGAGACCCAGTACTTC. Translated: CASSLTGLAGEETQYF.

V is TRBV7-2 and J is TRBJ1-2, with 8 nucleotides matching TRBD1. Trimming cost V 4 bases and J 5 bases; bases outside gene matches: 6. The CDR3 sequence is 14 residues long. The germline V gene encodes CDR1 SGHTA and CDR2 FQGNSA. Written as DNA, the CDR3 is TGTGCCAGCAGCTCCGCCAACAGGGGGTATGGCTACACCTTC. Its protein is CASSSANRGYGYTF. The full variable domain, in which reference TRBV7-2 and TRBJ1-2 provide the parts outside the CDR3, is GAGVSQSPSNKVTEKGKDVELRCDPISGHTALYWYRQSLGQGLEFLIYFQGNSAPDKSGLPSDRFSAERTGGSVSTLTIQRTQQEDSAVYLCASSSANRGYGYTFGSGTRLTVV.

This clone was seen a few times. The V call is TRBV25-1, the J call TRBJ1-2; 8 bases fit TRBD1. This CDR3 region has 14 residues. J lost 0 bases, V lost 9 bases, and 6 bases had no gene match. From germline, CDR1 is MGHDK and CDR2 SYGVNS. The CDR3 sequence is CASTGQGANYGYTF. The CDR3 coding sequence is TGTGCCAGTACAGGACAGGGAGCTAACTATGGCTACACCTTC.